A selection of T cell receptor beta chains follows, all from one sample in a study of blood T cell repertoires in COVID-19. Measured with immunoSEQ multiplex PCR; TCRdb has only the in-frame clones, and not every one. The data contain over 150,000 clones, 70% to 90% of them singletons. Sequencing was done on a sample of peripheral blood. The receptor set was obtained from a woman older than 75 with COVID-19, enrolled during active disease. Each CDR3 is given with its conserved first and last residue. Fields, in order: J gene, clone size, D gene, CDR3 length, V gene, CDR3 DNA, CDR3 protein. The D gene is left open where the match is weak. Clone size, where shown, is once, few, many, or a class for clones that have expanded.

J gene: TRBJ1-4
clone size: NA
D gene: TRBD1
CDR3 length: 19
V gene: TRBV7-9
CDR3 DNA: TGTGCCAGCAGCCCAGAACGGCCGGGACAGGGGAGGGATAATGAAAAACTGTTTTTT
CDR3 protein: CASSPERPGQGRDNEKLFF

J gene: TRBJ2-7
clone size: NA
D gene: NA
CDR3 length: 13
V gene: TRBV27
CDR3 DNA: TGTGCCAGCAGTTTAATAGAACCTCGCGAGCAGTACTTC
CDR3 protein: CASSLIEPREQYF

J gene: TRBJ2-7
clone size: NA
D gene: TRBD1
CDR3 length: 15
V gene: TRBV28
CDR3 DNA: TGTGCCAGCAGTTTAGCGGACAGGGCTGGGGACGAGCAGTACTTC
CDR3 protein: CASSLADRAGDEQYF

J gene: TRBJ1-1
clone size: NA
D gene: NA
CDR3 length: 13
V gene: TRBV7-2
CDR3 DNA: TGTGCCAGCACCCAAGAAGCAGGCACTGAAGCTTTCTTT
CDR3 protein: CASTQEAGTEAFF

J gene: TRBJ1-1
clone size: once
D gene: NA
CDR3 length: 13
V gene: TRBV4-3
CDR3 DNA: TGCGCCAGCAGCCGAACCGAGGGCAGGGGAGCTTTCTTT
CDR3 protein: CASSRTEGRGAFF

J gene: TRBJ1-6
clone size: NA
D gene: NA
CDR3 length: 14
V gene: TRBV19
CDR3 DNA: TGTGCCAGTATAGGGAGCTCCTATAATTCACCCCTCCACTTT
CDR3 protein: CASIGSSYNSPLHF

J gene: TRBJ2-1
clone size: few
D gene: NA
CDR3 length: 14
V gene: TRBV6-2/TRBV6-3
CDR3 DNA: TGTGCCAGCAGTTTTGAGGGAGGTTACAATGAGCAGTTCTTC
CDR3 protein: CASSFEGGYNEQFF

J gene: TRBJ2-1
clone size: NA
D gene: TRBD2
CDR3 length: 13
V gene: TRBV5-4
CDR3 DNA: TGTGCCAGCAGCTTGGGGCGGGGGTATGAGCAGTTCTTC
CDR3 protein: CASSLGRGYEQFF

J gene: TRBJ2-2
clone size: NA
D gene: NA
CDR3 length: 15
V gene: TRBV4-3
CDR3 DNA: TGCGCCAGCAGCCAAGGGGGCAGGGGCACCGGGGAGCTGTTTTTT
CDR3 protein: CASSQGGRGTGELFF

J gene: TRBJ2-7
clone size: NA
D gene: NA
CDR3 length: 12
V gene: TRBV29-1
CDR3 DNA: TGCAGCGCCAGCGGGACAGGTCCTCAGCAGTACTTC
CDR3 protein: CSASGTGPQQYF

J gene: TRBJ1-5
clone size: NA
D gene: NA
CDR3 length: 15
V gene: TRBV30
CDR3 DNA: TGTGCCTGGAGTGCAACTCTCTTGGTCAATCAGCCCCAGCATTTT
CDR3 protein: CAWSATLLVNQPQHF

J gene: TRBJ2-6
clone size: NA
D gene: NA
CDR3 length: 15
V gene: TRBV5-8
CDR3 DNA: TGTGCCAGCAGCTTACCAGGCACTGGGGCCAACGTCCTGACTTTC
CDR3 protein: CASSLPGTGANVLTF

J gene: TRBJ2-1
clone size: NA
D gene: TRBD2
CDR3 length: 15
V gene: TRBV7-3
CDR3 DNA: TGTGCCAGCAGCACCTCCGGACTAGCGACCAATGAGCAGTTCTTC
CDR3 protein: CASSTSGLATNEQFF

J gene: TRBJ1-1
clone size: NA
D gene: TRBD1
CDR3 length: 17
V gene: TRBV27
CDR3 DNA: TGTGCCAGCAGTTTGGTAAGGACAGGGGCCGGGAACACTGAAGCTTTCTTT
CDR3 protein: CASSLVRTGAGNTEAFF

J gene: TRBJ1-1
clone size: NA
D gene: TRBD1
CDR3 length: 15
V gene: TRBV14
CDR3 DNA: TGTGCCAGCAGCCGGTATCGGGACAGGGACCCTGAAGCTTTCTTT
CDR3 protein: CASSRYRDRDPEAFF

J gene: TRBJ1-1
clone size: NA
D gene: TRBD1
CDR3 length: 13
V gene: TRBV15
CDR3 DNA: TGTGCCACCAGGGGACAGTCGAACACTGAAGCTTTCTTT
CDR3 protein: CATRGQSNTEAFF

J gene: TRBJ1-5
clone size: NA
D gene: NA
CDR3 length: 15
V gene: TRBV4-1
CDR3 DNA: TGCGCCAGCAGCCAAGGATGGGCAGCAGCCCAGCCCCAGCATTTT
CDR3 protein: CASSQGWAAAQPQHF

J gene: TRBJ2-1
clone size: NA
D gene: NA
CDR3 length: 14
V gene: TRBV24-1
CDR3 DNA: TGTGCCACCGGTACCATGGGGGCTTACAATGAGCAGTTCTTC
CDR3 protein: CATGTMGAYNEQFF

J gene: TRBJ2-7
clone size: few
D gene: TRBD2
CDR3 length: 15
V gene: TRBV3-1/TRBV3-2
CDR3 DNA: TGTGCCAGCAGCCAAGATCCGCGGGGGGTCTACGAGCAGTACTTC
CDR3 protein: CASSQDPRGVYEQYF

J gene: TRBJ2-7
clone size: NA
D gene: NA
CDR3 length: 16
V gene: TRBV5-1
CDR3 DNA: TGCGCCAGCAGCCCCGGTGTGGATGCATGGAGCGGGGAGCAGTACTTC
CDR3 protein: CASSPGVDAWSGEQYF

J gene: TRBJ1-1
clone size: NA
D gene: TRBD1
CDR3 length: 17
V gene: TRBV6-1
CDR3 DNA: TGTGCCAGCAGTGAAAGGGGCAGGGGGCGGGTGAACACTGAAGCTTTCTTT
CDR3 protein: CASSERGRGRVNTEAFF

J gene: TRBJ2-5
clone size: NA
D gene: TRBD1
CDR3 length: 13
V gene: TRBV29-1
CDR3 DNA: TGCAGCGTGGGGACAGGGGTGGGAGAGACCCAGTACTTC
CDR3 protein: CSVGTGVGETQYF

J gene: TRBJ2-3
clone size: once
D gene: TRBD1
CDR3 length: 17
V gene: TRBV18
CDR3 DNA: TGTGCCAGCTCACGGGGCTGGACAGGGGCGACCACAGATACGCAGTATTTT
CDR3 protein: CASSRGWTGATTDTQYF

J gene: TRBJ2-5
clone size: NA
D gene: TRBD2
CDR3 length: 16
V gene: TRBV18
CDR3 DNA: TGTGCCAGCTCGCCCACTGGCGGGGGATACCAAGAGACCCAGTACTTC
CDR3 protein: CASSPTGGGYQETQYF

J gene: TRBJ1-2
clone size: NA
D gene: NA
CDR3 length: 15
V gene: TRBV6-4
CDR3 DNA: TGTGCCAGCAGCCCGGGACACCTGATTGGGAGTGGCTACACCTTC
CDR3 protein: CASSPGHLIGSGYTF

J gene: TRBJ2-3
clone size: NA
D gene: NA
CDR3 length: 15
V gene: TRBV5-1
CDR3 DNA: TGCGCCAGCAGCTTGGAGGGACCGGAGGGGATTACGCAGTATTTT
CDR3 protein: CASSLEGPEGITQYF

J gene: TRBJ2-7
clone size: NA
D gene: NA
CDR3 length: 15
V gene: TRBV11-2
CDR3 DNA: TGTGCCAGCAGCCCGGGGTTAACCAGCTCCTACGAGCAGTACTTC
CDR3 protein: CASSPGLTSSYEQYF

J gene: TRBJ2-1
clone size: NA
D gene: TRBD2
CDR3 length: 15
V gene: TRBV27
CDR3 DNA: TGTGCCAGCAGTGTTCTAGCGGGAGCAGGGGGTGAGCAGTTCTTC
CDR3 protein: CASSVLAGAGGEQFF

J gene: TRBJ2-7
clone size: NA
D gene: TRBD2
CDR3 length: 15
V gene: TRBV9
CDR3 DNA: TGTGCCAGCAGCGTAGCAGCGGGGGGCCGTAGCGAGCAGTACTTC
CDR3 protein: CASSVAAGGRSEQYF

J gene: TRBJ2-3
clone size: few
D gene: NA
CDR3 length: 11
V gene: TRBV7-2
CDR3 DNA: TGTGCCAGCAGTATCGGGGATACGCAGTATTTT
CDR3 protein: CASSIGDTQYF

J gene: TRBJ2-7
clone size: NA
D gene: TRBD2
CDR3 length: 13
V gene: TRBV6-5
CDR3 DNA: TGTGCCAGCAGACGTAGCGGGGCCTACGAGCAGTACTTC
CDR3 protein: CASRRSGAYEQYF

J gene: TRBJ2-7
clone size: NA
D gene: TRBD1
CDR3 length: 13
V gene: TRBV2
CDR3 DNA: TGTGCCAGCAGTTGGACAGGGGCTGAGAGGCAGTACTTC
CDR3 protein: CASSWTGAERQYF

J gene: TRBJ2-2
clone size: few
D gene: TRBD2
CDR3 length: 17
V gene: TRBV7-3
CDR3 DNA: TGTGCCAGCAGCTCCCTGGGACTAGCAAAAAACACCGGGGAGCTGTTTTTT
CDR3 protein: CASSSLGLAKNTGELFF

J gene: TRBJ1-3
clone size: NA
D gene: TRBD1
CDR3 length: 14
V gene: TRBV18
CDR3 DNA: TGTGCCAGCTCAAGGACAGGGGTCGAAAACACCATATATTTT
CDR3 protein: CASSRTGVENTIYF

J gene: TRBJ1-2
clone size: NA
D gene: NA
CDR3 length: 14
V gene: TRBV18
CDR3 DNA: TGTGCCAGCTCCGAGGACAGACCCGGCTATGGCTACACCTTC
CDR3 protein: CASSEDRPGYGYTF

J gene: TRBJ1-2
clone size: NA
D gene: NA
CDR3 length: 14
V gene: TRBV7-2
CDR3 DNA: TGTGCCAGCAGCTTACAGGGGCCGGGCTATGGCTACACCTTC
CDR3 protein: CASSLQGPGYGYTF